This TCR beta chain stems from a study of blood T cells in healthy people across ages. Germline lookup yields CDR1 LGHNA and CDR2 YSLEER. V lost 0 bases and J lost 6; bases outside the gene matches: 6. The CDR3 consists of 17 residues. Using a J-beta primer mix together with a sample-barcoded 5' primer, a second PCR was run for about 6 to 11 cycles. The template-switch adaptor, which had 12 random nucleotides, put a tag on each cDNA molecule. One entry per CDR3 protein results from TCRdb running MiXCR on the 5' RACE reads. The table records roughly 1.5 million distinct CDR3 sequences, about 42% of them present only once.

The sequence was obtained from a woman aged 18-29 years in good health. The specimen was blood. The chain couples TRBV4-3 to TRBJ1-4; 11 bases are a match to TRBD1. The DNA of the CDR3 is TGCGCCAGCAGCCAAGATCTCTCGGGACAGGGGGATGAAAAACTGTTTTTT. It is translated as CASSQDLSGQGDEKLFF.